This T cell receptor beta chain derives from a study of early stage breast cancer tumors. Across the whole study: Most invasive tumors, about 75% of the 16, were ER+/PR+/HER2-.

Per the germline V gene, CDR1 is MNHEY and CDR2 is SMNVEV (reference sequence). The CDR3 is made up of 15 amino acids. The V and J ends lost 4 bases and 2 bases, in that order; junction bases with no gene match: 4. Blood replicates held 0.5 ug DNA, tumor or normal breast roughly 1.5 ug, two each. Sequencing used immunoSEQ multiplex PCR; TCRdb keeps in-frame clones, though not all of them. Among roughly 60,000 clones, over 60% were seen once, and the ten largest hold roughly 3.5%. The sample was blood. The clonotype comes from a person aged 25 to 39 with breast cancer. The genes are TRBV27 and TRBJ2-1; 8 nucleotides align to TRBD1. DNA of the CDR3: TGTGCCAGCAGTTCCGGGACAGGACCCTACAATGAGCAGTTCTTC. The encoded protein is CASSSGTGPYNEQFF.